The clone carrying this T cell receptor (beta chain) is a singleton in its sample. Only in-frame clones appear in the TCRdb table, and some are missing; sequencing was by immunoSEQ multiplex PCR. Seen here are a few hundred thousand clones, more than 75% observed once, and the top ten hold more than 1.5%. This entry is derived from a study of blood T cell repertoires in COVID-19. Study summary: Either two negative PCRs, clearance, or symptom resolution qualified Cohort 3 donors as recovered.

The length of the CDR3 is 15 residues. In germline, CDR1 is LGHNA, CDR2 YNFKEQ. Trimming stripped 3 bases from V and 0 bases from J, with 8 bases between. This clonotype originated in a man aged 40-55 years in a cohort exposed to, infected with or recovered from COVID-19 (not recorded which). V is TRBV4-2 and J is TRBJ1-4; D call uncertain. The sequencing sample was made of PBMCs or T cells enriched from blood (not recorded which). The CDR3 DNA reads TGTGCCAGCAGCCAGTACGCAGCAACTAATGAAAAACTGTTTTTT. It specifies CASSQYAATNEKLFF.